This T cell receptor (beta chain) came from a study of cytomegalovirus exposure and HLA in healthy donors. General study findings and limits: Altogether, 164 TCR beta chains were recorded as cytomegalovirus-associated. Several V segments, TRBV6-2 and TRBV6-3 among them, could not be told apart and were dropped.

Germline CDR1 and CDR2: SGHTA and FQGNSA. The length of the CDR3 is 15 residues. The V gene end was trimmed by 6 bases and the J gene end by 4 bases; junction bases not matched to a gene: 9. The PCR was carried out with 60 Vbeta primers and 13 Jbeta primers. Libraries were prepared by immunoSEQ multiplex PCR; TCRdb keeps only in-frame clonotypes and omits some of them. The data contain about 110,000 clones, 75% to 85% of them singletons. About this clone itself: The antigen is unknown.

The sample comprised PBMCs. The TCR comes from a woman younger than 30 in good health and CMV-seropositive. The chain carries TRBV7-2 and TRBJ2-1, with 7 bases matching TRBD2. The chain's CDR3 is CTSRSPSGIYNEQFF. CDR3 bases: TGTACCAGCAGGTCCCCTAGCGGAATATACAATGAGCAGTTCTTC.